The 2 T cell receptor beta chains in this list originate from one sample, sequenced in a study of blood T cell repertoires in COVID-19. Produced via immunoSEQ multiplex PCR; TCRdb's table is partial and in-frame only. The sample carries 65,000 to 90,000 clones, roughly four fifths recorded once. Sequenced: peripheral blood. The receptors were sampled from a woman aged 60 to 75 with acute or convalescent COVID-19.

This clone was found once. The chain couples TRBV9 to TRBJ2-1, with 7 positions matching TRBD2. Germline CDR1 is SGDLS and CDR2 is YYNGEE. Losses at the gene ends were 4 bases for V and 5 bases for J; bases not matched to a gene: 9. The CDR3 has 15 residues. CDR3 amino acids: CASSITGGGNNEQFF. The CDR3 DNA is TGTGCCAGCAGCATAACCGGGGGAGGGAACAATGAGCAGTTCTTC.

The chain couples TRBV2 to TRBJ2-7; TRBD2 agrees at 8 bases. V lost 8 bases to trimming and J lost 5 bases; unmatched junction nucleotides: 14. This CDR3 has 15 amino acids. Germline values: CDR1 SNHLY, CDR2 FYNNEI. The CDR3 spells CASGEGVSGTHEQYF. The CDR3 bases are TGTGCCAGCGGGGAGGGAGTTAGCGGGACCCACGAGCAGTACTTC.